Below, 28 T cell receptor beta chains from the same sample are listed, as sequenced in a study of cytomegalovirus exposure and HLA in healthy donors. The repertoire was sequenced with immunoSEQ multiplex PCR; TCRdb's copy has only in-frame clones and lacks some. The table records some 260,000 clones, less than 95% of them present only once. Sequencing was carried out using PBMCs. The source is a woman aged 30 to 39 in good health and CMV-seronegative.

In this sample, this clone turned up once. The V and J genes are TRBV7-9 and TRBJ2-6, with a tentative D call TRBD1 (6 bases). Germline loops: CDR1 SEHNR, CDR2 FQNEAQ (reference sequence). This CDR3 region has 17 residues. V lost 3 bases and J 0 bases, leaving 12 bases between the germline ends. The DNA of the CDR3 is TGTGCCAGCAGCTTCCAGGGGTTGGGCTCTGGGGCCAACGTCCTGACTTTC. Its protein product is CASSFQGLGSGANVLTF.

The DNA for the CDR3 is TGTGCCAGCAGCGTAGACATCACCGGGACAGGGGCTGCTGGGGCCAACGTCCTGACTTTC. Residues: CASSVDITGTGAAGANVLTF. The chain is built from TRBV9 and TRBJ2-6; TRBD1 matches at 10 bases. V shed 0 bases, J shed 2 bases, and the junction held 11 bases outside the gene matches. CDR1 and CDR2 (germline): SGDLS, YYNGEE. CDR3 size: 20 residues.

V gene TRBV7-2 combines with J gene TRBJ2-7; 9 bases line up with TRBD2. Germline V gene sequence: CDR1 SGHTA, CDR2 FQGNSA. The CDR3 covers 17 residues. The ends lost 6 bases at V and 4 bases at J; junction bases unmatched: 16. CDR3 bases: TGTGCCAGCAGTCTGGGGGGTAGCGGGGGCCCCCCATACGAGCAGTACTTC. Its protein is CASSLGGSGGPPYEQYF.

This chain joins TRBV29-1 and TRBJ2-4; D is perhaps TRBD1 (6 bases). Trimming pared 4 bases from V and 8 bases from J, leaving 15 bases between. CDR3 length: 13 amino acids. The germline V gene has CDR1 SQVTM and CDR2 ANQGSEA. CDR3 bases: TGCAGCGTTGTACCAGGGGTTGGGGACATTCAGTACTTC. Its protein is CSVVPGVGDIQYF.

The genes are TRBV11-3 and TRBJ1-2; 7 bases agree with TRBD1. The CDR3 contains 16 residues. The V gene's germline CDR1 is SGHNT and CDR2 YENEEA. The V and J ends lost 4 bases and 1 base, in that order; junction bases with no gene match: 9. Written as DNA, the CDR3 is TGTGCCAGCAGCTCCCCGAGACAGGGCCTTAACTATGGCTACACCTTC. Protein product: CASSSPRQGLNYGYTF.

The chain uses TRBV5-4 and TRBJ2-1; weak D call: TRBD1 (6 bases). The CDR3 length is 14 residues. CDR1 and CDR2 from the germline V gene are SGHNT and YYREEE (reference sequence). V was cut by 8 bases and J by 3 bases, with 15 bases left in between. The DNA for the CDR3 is TGTGCCAGGAGTGAGACAGGTGACTACAATGAGCAGTTCTTC. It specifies CARSETGDYNEQFF.

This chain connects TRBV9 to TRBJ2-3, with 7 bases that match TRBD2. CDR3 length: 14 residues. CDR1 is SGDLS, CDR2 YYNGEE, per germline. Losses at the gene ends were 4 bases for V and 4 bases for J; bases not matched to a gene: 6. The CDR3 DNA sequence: TGTGCCAGCAGCTCCCAAGGGAGGGCAGATACGCAGTATTTT. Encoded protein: CASSSQGRADTQYF.

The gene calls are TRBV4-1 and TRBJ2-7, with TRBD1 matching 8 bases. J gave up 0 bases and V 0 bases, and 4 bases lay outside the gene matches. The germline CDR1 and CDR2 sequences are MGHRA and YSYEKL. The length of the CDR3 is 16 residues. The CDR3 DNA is TGCGCCAGCAGCCAAGATCCAACAGGGGGCTCCTACGAGCAGTACTTC. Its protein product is CASSQDPTGGSYEQYF.

The CDR3 nucleotides are TGTGCCAGCAGTTTAATTTGGGGGCCTAAGAGCTATGGCTACACCTTC. Translated, it gives CASSLIWGPKSYGYTF. The gene calls are TRBV27 and TRBJ1-2; D perhaps matches TRBD1 (6 bases). Germline CDR1 MNHEY, CDR2 SMNVEV (reference sequence). The ends were cut back, 2 bases at V and 4 bases at J, with 17 bases in the middle. The CDR3 length is 16 residues.

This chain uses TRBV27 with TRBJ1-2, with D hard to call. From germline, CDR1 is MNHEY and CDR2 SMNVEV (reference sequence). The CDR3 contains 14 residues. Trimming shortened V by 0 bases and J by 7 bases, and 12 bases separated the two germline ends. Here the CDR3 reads CASSLSWPVAGYTF. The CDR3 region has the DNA TGTGCCAGCAGTTTATCGTGGCCAGTAGCTGGCTACACCTTC.

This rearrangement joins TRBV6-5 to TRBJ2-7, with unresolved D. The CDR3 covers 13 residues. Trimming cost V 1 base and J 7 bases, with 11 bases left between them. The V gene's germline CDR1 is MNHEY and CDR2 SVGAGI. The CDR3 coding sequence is TGTGCCAGCAGTTACTTAGACGGTCTTGAGCAGTACTTC. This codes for CASSYLDGLEQYF.

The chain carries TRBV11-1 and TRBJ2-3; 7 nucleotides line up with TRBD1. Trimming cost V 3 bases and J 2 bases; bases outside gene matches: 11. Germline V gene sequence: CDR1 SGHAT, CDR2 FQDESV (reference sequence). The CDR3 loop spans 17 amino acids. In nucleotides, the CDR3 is TGTGCCAGCAGCTTCGGGCCCTCCGGGACAGTCACAGATACGCAGTATTTT. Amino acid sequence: CASSFGPSGTVTDTQYF.

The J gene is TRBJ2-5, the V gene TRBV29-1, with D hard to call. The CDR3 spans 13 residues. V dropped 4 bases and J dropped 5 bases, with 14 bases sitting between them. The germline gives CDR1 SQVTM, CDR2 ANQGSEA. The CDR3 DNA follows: TGCAGCGTTGGAAACAGTCCTAGTGAGACCCAGTACTTC. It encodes CSVGNSPSETQYF. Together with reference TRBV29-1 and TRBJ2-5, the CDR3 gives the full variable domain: SAVISQKPSRDICQRGTSLTIQCQVDSQVTMMFWYRQQPGQSLTLIATANQGSEATYESGFVIDKFPISRPNLTFSTLTVSNMSPEDSSIYLCSVGNSPSETQYFGPGTRLLVL.

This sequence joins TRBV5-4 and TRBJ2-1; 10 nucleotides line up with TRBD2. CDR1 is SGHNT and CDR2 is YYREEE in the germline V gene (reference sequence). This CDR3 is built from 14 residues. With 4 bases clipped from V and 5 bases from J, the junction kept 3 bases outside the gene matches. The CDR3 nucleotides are TGTGCCAGCAGCCCCGGACTAGCGGACAATGAGCAGTTCTTC. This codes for CASSPGLADNEQFF.

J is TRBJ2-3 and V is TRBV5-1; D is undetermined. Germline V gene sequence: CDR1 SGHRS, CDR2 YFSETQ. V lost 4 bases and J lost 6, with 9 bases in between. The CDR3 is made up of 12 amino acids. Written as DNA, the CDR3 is TGCGCCAGCAGCAACCACGCGGATACGCAGTATTTT. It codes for CASSNHADTQYF.

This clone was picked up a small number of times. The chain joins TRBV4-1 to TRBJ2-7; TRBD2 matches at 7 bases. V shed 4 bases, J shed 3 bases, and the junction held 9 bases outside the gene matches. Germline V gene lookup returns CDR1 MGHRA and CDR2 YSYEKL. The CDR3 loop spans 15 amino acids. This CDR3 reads CASSLLASGGYEQYF. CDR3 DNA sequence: TGCGCCAGCAGCCTTCTCGCTAGCGGAGGCTACGAGCAGTACTTC.

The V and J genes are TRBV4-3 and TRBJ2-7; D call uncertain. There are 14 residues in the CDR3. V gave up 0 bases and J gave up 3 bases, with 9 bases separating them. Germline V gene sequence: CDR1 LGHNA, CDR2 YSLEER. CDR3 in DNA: TGCGCCAGCAGCCAAGATGTGGGCCACTACGAGCAGTACTTC. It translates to CASSQDVGHYEQYF.

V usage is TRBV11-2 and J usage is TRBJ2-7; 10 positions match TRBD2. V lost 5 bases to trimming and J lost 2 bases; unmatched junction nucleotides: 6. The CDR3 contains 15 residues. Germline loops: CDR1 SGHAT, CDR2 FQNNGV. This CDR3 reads CASSGLAALAYEQYF. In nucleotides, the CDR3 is TGTGCCAGCAGCGGACTAGCGGCTTTGGCCTACGAGCAGTACTTC.

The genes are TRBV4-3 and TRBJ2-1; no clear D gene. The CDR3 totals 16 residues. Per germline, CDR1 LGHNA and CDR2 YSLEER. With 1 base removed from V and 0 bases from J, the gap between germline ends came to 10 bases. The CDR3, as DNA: TGCGCCAGCAGCCAAGCGGACGGAAGCTCCTACAATGAGCAGTTCTTC. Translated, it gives CASSQADGSSYNEQFF.

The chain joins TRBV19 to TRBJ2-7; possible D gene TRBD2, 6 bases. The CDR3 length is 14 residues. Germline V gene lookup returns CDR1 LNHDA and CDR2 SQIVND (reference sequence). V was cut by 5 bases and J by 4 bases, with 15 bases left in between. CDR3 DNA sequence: TGTGCCAGTAGTTGGGACGGGGGACCTTACGAGCAGTACTTC. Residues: CASSWDGGPYEQYF. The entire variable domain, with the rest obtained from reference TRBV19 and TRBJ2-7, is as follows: DGGITQSPKYLFRKEGQNVTLSCEQNLNHDAMYWYRQDPGQGLRLIYYSQIVNDFQKGDIAEGYSVSREKKESFPLTVTSAQKNPTAFYLCASSWDGGPYEQYFGPGTRLTVT.

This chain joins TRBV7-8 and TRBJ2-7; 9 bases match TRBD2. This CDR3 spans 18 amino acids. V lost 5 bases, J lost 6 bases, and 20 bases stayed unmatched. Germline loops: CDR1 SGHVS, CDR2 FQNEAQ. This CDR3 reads CASSERQPSGIFSFEQYF. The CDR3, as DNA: TGTGCCAGCAGCGAAAGGCAGCCTAGCGGGATTTTCAGTTTCGAGCAGTACTTC.

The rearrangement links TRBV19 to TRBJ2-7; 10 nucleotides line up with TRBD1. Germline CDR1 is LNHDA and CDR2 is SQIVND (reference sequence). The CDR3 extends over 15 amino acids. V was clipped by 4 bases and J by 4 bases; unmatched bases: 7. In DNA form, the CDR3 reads TGTGCCAGTAGTACGCCGGGACAGGGGAGGTACGAGCAGTACTTC. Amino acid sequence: CASSTPGQGRYEQYF.

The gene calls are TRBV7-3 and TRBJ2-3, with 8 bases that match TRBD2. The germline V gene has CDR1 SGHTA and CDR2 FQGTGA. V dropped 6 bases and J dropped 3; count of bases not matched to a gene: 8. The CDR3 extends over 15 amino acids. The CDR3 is CASSRSGSGTDTQYF. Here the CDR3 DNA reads TGTGCCAGCAGTCGAAGCGGGAGTGGGACAGATACGCAGTATTTT.

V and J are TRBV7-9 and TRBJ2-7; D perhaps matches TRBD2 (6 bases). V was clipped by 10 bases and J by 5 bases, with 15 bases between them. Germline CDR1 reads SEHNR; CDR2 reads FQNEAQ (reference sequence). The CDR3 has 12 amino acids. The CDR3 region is CATSRGSNEQYF. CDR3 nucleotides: TGTGCCACCTCACGGGGGAGCAACGAGCAGTACTTC.

CDR3 region: CASSQDPTSGRIGELFF. CDR3 coding DNA: TGCGCCAGCAGCCAAGATCCGACTAGCGGGAGGATCGGGGAGCTGTTTTTT. The chain joins TRBV4-3 to TRBJ2-2; 13 bases map to TRBD2. The CDR3 totals 17 residues. Germline V gene sequence: CDR1 LGHNA, CDR2 YSLEER. Losses at the gene ends were 0 bases for V and 7 bases for J; bases not matched to a gene: 5.

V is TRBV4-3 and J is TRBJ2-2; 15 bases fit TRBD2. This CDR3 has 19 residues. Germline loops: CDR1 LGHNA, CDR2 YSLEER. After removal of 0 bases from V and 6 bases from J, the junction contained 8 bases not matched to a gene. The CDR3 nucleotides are TGCGCCAGCAGCCAAGATATCCCGGGACTAGCGGGAGGAGCCGGGGAGCTGTTTTTT. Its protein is CASSQDIPGLAGGAGELFF.

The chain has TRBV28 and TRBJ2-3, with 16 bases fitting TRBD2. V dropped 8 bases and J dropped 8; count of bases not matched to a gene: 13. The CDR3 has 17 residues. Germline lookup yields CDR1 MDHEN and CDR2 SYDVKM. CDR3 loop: CASALGTSGRAMGTQYF. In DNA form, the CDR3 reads TGTGCCAGCGCCCTGGGGACTAGCGGGAGGGCCATGGGTACGCAGTATTTT.

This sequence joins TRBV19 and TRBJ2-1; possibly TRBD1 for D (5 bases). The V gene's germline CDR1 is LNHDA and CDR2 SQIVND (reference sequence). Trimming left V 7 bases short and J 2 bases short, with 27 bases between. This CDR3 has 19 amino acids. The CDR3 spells CASNVDGRVTSRPYNEQFF. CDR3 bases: TGTGCCAGTAACGTGGACGGCAGGGTTACTTCTAGACCCTACAATGAGCAGTTCTTC.